This is a list of T cell receptor beta chains from one sample in a study of blood T cell repertoires in COVID-19. Measured with immunoSEQ multiplex PCR; TCRdb has only the in-frame clones, and not every one. The sample has some 150,000 clones; approximately 87% are singletons. Source material: peripheral blood. These receptors all come from a woman aged 45-59 years with active or convalescent COVID-19. CDR3s include the opening cysteine and the closing phenylalanine or tryptophan. Not all rows give a size; the values are once, few, many and, for expanded clones, a class.

>TRBV6-9|TRBJ2-4|23|.
CASSSYPNIQTSIKPKAKNIQYF
>TRBV5-6|TRBJ2-7|14|once
CASSWTGVSYEQYF
>TRBV18|TRBJ2-2|15|.
CASSLRDWNTGELFF
>TRBV5-8|TRBJ2-1|19|.
CASSWRPDRVRGSYNEQFF
>TRBV27|TRBJ1-2|14|.
CASSLGQGGYGYTF
>TRBV19|TRBJ1-2|15|once
CASSTRDRGIYGYTF
>TRBV5-8|TRBJ1-2|14|.
CASSLTTGLYGYTF
>TRBV7-9|TRBJ1-2|13|.
CASSDRGVYGYTF
>TRBV3-1/TRBV3-2|TRBJ2-3|15|.
CASSRQVHLTDTQYF
>TRBV4-3|TRBJ1-3|14|.
CASSQEQGGNTIYF
>TRBV10-3|TRBJ1-2|12|.
CAISDGDGGYTF
>TRBV6-5|TRBJ2-2|15|.
CASTPFGANTGELFF
>TRBV7-9|TRBJ1-5|13|.
CASSPRVGQPQHF
>TRBV19|TRBJ2-7|14|few
CASSQTSGSGEQYF
>TRBV5-1|TRBJ2-2|14|.
CASTPGGGTGELFF
>TRBV11-2|TRBJ2-1|15|.
CASSPQGGWFNEQFF
>TRBV6-6|TRBJ2-1|15|.
CASSSGTGTYNEQFF